These 10 T cell receptor beta chains were all obtained from the same sample, sequenced in a study of post-analysis software for immune sequencing data. Overall study results and limits: Relative to controls, patients had several TRBV segments at higher frequency, with TRBV5-6, TRBV5-1 and TRBV20-1 among these.

The authors incorporated unique molecular identifiers into the TCR beta cDNA libraries. One entry per CDR3 protein results from TCRdb running MiXCR on the PCR reads. The repertoire has hundreds of thousands of distinct CDR3 sequences, about 53% of them found once; the top ten carry roughly 4.4%. Their cognate antigens are unknown. Sequencing was performed on blood. These receptors all come from a girl aged 5-17 years with multiple sclerosis.

The count of this clonotype is one. The genes are TRBV7-9 and TRBJ2-1; the match to TRBD2 covers 8 bases. Germline V CDR1 and CDR2: SEHNR, FQNEAQ (reference sequence). J lost 4 bases, V lost 8 bases, and 10 bases had no gene match. This CDR3 is 15 amino acids long. This CDR3 reads CASLVPGGWYNEQFF. CDR3 nucleotide sequence: TGTGCCAGCCTCGTGCCGGGGGGGTGGTACAATGAGCAGTTCTTC.

The genes are TRBV29-1 and TRBJ2-5; possible D gene TRBD2, 6 bases. The germline V gene encodes CDR1 SQVTM and CDR2 ANQGSEA. The CDR3 runs 14 residues. V lost 5 bases and J lost 2, with 15 bases in between. The CDR3 nucleotides read TGCAGCGTTAGACTGCTGCGGGGTCAAGAGACCCAGTACTTC. Its protein is CSVRLLRGQETQYF.

This clonotype was observed a handful of times. V is TRBV27 and J is TRBJ2-7; the match to TRBD1 covers 10 bases. The CDR3 is 13 residues long. Germline V gene lookup returns CDR1 MNHEY and CDR2 SMNVEV (reference sequence). After removal of 3 bases from V and 6 bases from J, the junction contained 2 bases not matched to a gene. The CDR3 nucleotides read TGTGCCAGCAGTTTTAGGGACAGGGGCGAGCAGTACTTC. As protein: CASSFRDRGEQYF.

The gene calls are TRBV4-2 and TRBJ1-1; unclear D gene. V was shortened by 0 bases and J by 1 base, with 9 bases between the two germline ends. CDR3 size: 15 residues. The germline V gene encodes CDR1 LGHNA and CDR2 YNFKEQ. CDR3 nucleotides: TGTGCCAGCAGCCAAGACAGTCGGGGGAACACTGAAGCTTTCTTT. It encodes CASSQDSRGNTEAFF.

This clonotype appeared a few times. The rearrangement uses TRBV6-6 and TRBJ2-6; no clear D. Between the trimmed V and J ends, which lost 11 bases and 0 bases, there was a span of 17 bases. The CDR3 length is 16 residues. Germline V gives CDR1 MNHNY, CDR2 SVGAGI (reference sequence). CDR3 residues: CASLDVLYSGANVLTF. The CDR3 nucleotides read TGTGCCTCCTTGGACGTACTCTACTCTGGGGCCAACGTCCTGACTTTC.

CDR3 in amino acids: CASSQVRAVQETQYF. The CDR3 bases are TGTGCCAGCAGCCAAGTTAGGGCGGTCCAAGAGACCCAGTACTTC. The V gene is TRBV4-2, the J gene TRBJ2-5; D unclear. V lost 1 base and J lost 1, with 10 bases in between. The CDR3 extends over 15 amino acids. The germline V gene encodes CDR1 LGHNA and CDR2 YNFKEQ.

This clonotype was found a few times. The V gene is TRBV20-1, the J gene TRBJ2-3, with TRBD2 matching 9 bases. The V and J ends lost 6 bases and 1 base, in that order; junction bases with no gene match: 5. The CDR3 has 14 amino acids. CDR1 DFQATT and CDR2 SNEGSKA come from the germline V gene (reference sequence). The CDR3 here is CSARSGGRTDTQYF. CDR3 nucleotides: TGCAGTGCGAGAAGCGGGGGGCGCACAGATACGCAGTATTTT.

The chain links TRBV15 to TRBJ2-1; 10 nucleotides agree with TRBD2. Germline V CDR1 and CDR2: LNHNV, YYDKDF (reference sequence). J was trimmed by 6 bases and V by 1 base; bases with no gene match: 12. The CDR3 contains 18 residues. CDR3 amino acids: CATSRGALTSGPLNEQFF. The CDR3 nucleotides are TGTGCCACCAGCAGAGGAGCCCTGACTAGCGGGCCCCTCAATGAGCAGTTCTTC.

V and J are TRBV20-1 and TRBJ2-5, with unresolved D. CDR3 length: 13 amino acids. The V and J ends lost 5 bases and 1 base respectively, with 11 bases between them. Per germline, CDR1 DFQATT and CDR2 SNEGSKA (reference sequence). CDR3 residues: CSAAWVSQETQYF. The CDR3 DNA reads TGCAGTGCTGCCTGGGTTTCCCAAGAGACCCAGTACTTC.

This clonotype occurred a few times. The chain recombines TRBV5-1 with TRBJ2-7; 10 nucleotides line up with TRBD2. This CDR3 contains 15 residues. After removal of 5 bases from V and 2 bases from J, the junction contained 7 bases not matched to a gene. CDR1 is SGHRS, CDR2 YFSETQ, per germline. The CDR3 spells CASRQGLADTYEQYF. CDR3 DNA sequence: TGCGCCAGCAGACAAGGACTAGCGGATACCTACGAGCAGTACTTC.